This T cell receptor beta chain emerged from a study of T cell responses to AZD1222 COVID-19 vaccine (dated by TCRdb to 2020 to 2023). Concerning the study at large: TCR sequencing was performed for 230 to 250 trial participants, of whom about 200 were given two doses of AZD1222 and 26 were given two doses of MenACWY control vaccine. Trial participants were enrolled by age into subgroups of 18-55, 56-69 and 70-plus years, and 148, 28 and 57 TCR-sequenced participants, respectively, were included in these subgroups. Results and caveats for the whole study, not just this receptor: A significant rise in spike-specific TCR breadth and depth was observed after two AZD1222 doses relative to day 0 and relative to MenACWY recipients. Because no day 14 peak-response samples were available, repertoires were characterized only after the peak T cell response. Epitopes outside the regions mutated in the B.1.351 and B.1.1.7 variants were reportedly recognized by nearly half of the unique spike-specific TCRs. The 56-69-year group was small, and its depth increase did not reach significance, likely because of low power. Conclusions about previously exposed vaccinees are limited, since just five or six AZD1222 recipients were seropositive for SARS-CoV-2 at baseline. The whole spike protein was spanned by vaccine-associated CD4 TCRs, and dominant responses were seen in regions 160-218 and 743-854. Participants were mostly white British, with more females than males. The authors suggested clonal diversity may have been underestimated.

As regards this clone: It lacks a known antigen. Per-base quality was not reported, and no clone a single base away is much larger than it. The sample has other DNA sequences that encode this CDR3 too.

From V the trimming removes 2 bases and from J it removes 0 bases, while the gene matches leave 2 bases of the junction unaccounted for. The germline V gene specifies SGHRS as CDR1 and YFSETQ as CDR2. Its CDR3 holds 15 amino acids, cysteine through phenylalanine. Of the read, only the CDR3 DNA is kept; its 45 bases are in frame from base 1. According to the study, the label for this sample's time point signals: about 28 days (+/-7) after the second vaccine dose. AZD1222 recipients with second doses at about 4 weeks or about 12 weeks were pooled, because spike-specific TCR depth and breadth did not differ between schedules. Vaccinee samples came from UK trials COV001 and COV002, including a single-blind randomized controlled phase 2/3 trial of AZD1222 (ChAdOx1 nCoV-19) in healthy adults. For TCRbeta chain sequencing, PBMC samples from trial participants were taken at day 0 and at day 28 after the second dose.

The CDR3 regions of human TCRbeta chains were analyzed by immunosequencing. Regarding the original processing steps: Repertoire TCRs were checked for matches against a reference library of SARS-CoV-2-specific TCRs that had been generated using the MIRA antigen-specificity platform. Breadth was defined as the fraction of unique TCRs that were SARS-CoV-2-associated. Depth was defined as the fraction of total T cells that were SARS-CoV-2-associated. Each spike-specific TCR was assigned to its reactive spike region and to a CD4 or CD8 class using the MIRA data. Log10-transformed breadth and depth values were compared by one-way ANOVA with Sidak's multiple comparisons tests. The immuneACCESS repertoire file appears here via TCRdb, limited to in-frame rearrangements. These files lack a portion of the clones; in checked studies, under half of the deficit traces to unresolved V genes, and the cause of the others is not known. V and J calls and clone size follow that table, whereas D and trimming were derived from the DNA. The sample includes some 150,000 clones, with more than 90% observed a single time. The leading ten clones occupy 3.3% of the sample.

The clonotype was recovered from an adult who received the AZD1222 COVID-19 vaccine. This chain is built from TRBV5-1 and TRBJ2-1, with 7 bases in between that match TRBD2. The sequencing used peripheral blood, collected 28 days after the second AZD1222 dose. The sequenced DNA is TGCGCCAGCAGCTTAGCGGGGAGCTCCTACAATGAGCAGTTCTTC. Translated, this gives CASSLAGSSYNEQFF.